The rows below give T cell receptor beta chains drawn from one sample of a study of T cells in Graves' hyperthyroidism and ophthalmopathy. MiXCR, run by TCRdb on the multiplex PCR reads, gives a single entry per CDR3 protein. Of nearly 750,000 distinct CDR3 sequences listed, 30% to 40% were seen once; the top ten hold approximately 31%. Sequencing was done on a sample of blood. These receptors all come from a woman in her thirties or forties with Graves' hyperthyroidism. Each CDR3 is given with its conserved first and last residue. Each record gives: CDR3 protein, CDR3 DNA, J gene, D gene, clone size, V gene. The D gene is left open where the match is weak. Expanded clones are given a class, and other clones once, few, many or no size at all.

cdr3_aa: CASSSTPGGGTGYTF; cdr3_nt: TGTGCCAGCAGCTCGACACCCGGGGGGGGAACTGGCTACACCTTC; j_call: TRBJ1-2; d_call: .; clone_size: .; v_call: TRBV7-3
cdr3_aa: CASSFGPVGNEQFF; cdr3_nt: TGTGCCAGCAGTTTCGGGCCGGTAGGGAATGAGCAGTTCTTC; j_call: TRBJ2-1; d_call: .; clone_size: few; v_call: TRBV7-2
cdr3_aa: CASSYGETYEQYF; cdr3_nt: TGTGCCAGCAGTTACGGGGAGACCTACGAGCAGTACTTC; j_call: TRBJ2-7; d_call: .; clone_size: .; v_call: TRBV6-5
cdr3_aa: CASSWTGLGVSGANVLTF; cdr3_nt: TGCGCCAGCAGCTGGACAGGCCTAGGGGTATCTGGGGCCAACGTCCTGACTTTC; j_call: TRBJ2-6; d_call: TRBD1; clone_size: .; v_call: TRBV7-9
cdr3_aa: CSARGQDNPPLLF; cdr3_nt: TGCAGTGCCCGGGGACAGGATAATCCACCCCTCCTCTTT; j_call: TRBJ1-6; d_call: TRBD1; clone_size: .; v_call: TRBV20-1
cdr3_aa: CSADRTGVSDRAFF; cdr3_nt: TGCAGTGCGGACAGAACAGGGGTGTCGGATAGGGCTTTCTTT; j_call: TRBJ1-1; d_call: TRBD1; clone_size: .; v_call: TRBV20-1
cdr3_aa: CASGDRGMPHEQYF; cdr3_nt: TGTGCCAGCGGGGACAGGGGAATGCCCCACGAGCAGTACTTC; j_call: TRBJ2-7; d_call: TRBD1; clone_size: .; v_call: TRBV12-3/TRBV12-4
cdr3_aa: CASSPLVKGRNTEAFF; cdr3_nt: TGTGCCAGCAGCCCCCTGGTGAAAGGGCGGAACACTGAAGCTTTCTTT; j_call: TRBJ1-1; d_call: .; clone_size: .; v_call: TRBV5-6
cdr3_aa: CASRPGLGPSGANVLTF; cdr3_nt: TGTGCCAGCAGACCGGGACTAGGGCCCTCTGGGGCCAACGTCCTGACTTTC; j_call: TRBJ2-6; d_call: TRBD2; clone_size: many; v_call: TRBV7-9
cdr3_aa: CASSPNAVAGYTF; cdr3_nt: TGTGCCAGCAGCCCGAATGCAGTTGCGGGCTACACCTTC; j_call: TRBJ1-2; d_call: .; clone_size: many; v_call: TRBV7-2
cdr3_aa: CASSEGSSYEQYF; cdr3_nt: TGCGCCAGCAGCGAAGGGAGCTCCTACGAGCAGTACTTC; j_call: TRBJ2-7; d_call: .; clone_size: many; v_call: TRBV5-1
cdr3_aa: CASSLGGVNYGYTF; cdr3_nt: TGTGCCAGCAGCTTAGGAGGAGTCAACTATGGCTACACCTTC; j_call: TRBJ1-2; d_call: .; clone_size: many; v_call: TRBV7-2
cdr3_aa: CASSLDGNYGYTF; cdr3_nt: TGTGCCAGCAGCTTGGACGGGAACTATGGCTACACCTTC; j_call: TRBJ1-2; d_call: .; clone_size: many; v_call: TRBV6-5
cdr3_aa: CAISEKVDRAPGGELFF; cdr3_nt: TGTGCCATCAGTGAGAAAGTGGACAGGGCCCCCGGCGGGGAGCTGTTTTTT; j_call: TRBJ2-2; d_call: TRBD1; clone_size: .; v_call: TRBV10-3
cdr3_aa: CASSVLARLDLGTQYF; cdr3_nt: TGTGCCAGCAGCGTTCTAGCGAGGCTCGACCTGGGGACCCAGTACTTC; j_call: TRBJ2-5; d_call: .; clone_size: .; v_call: TRBV7-9
cdr3_aa: CASSASRIAASYEQYF; cdr3_nt: TGTGCCAGCAGCGCATCTCGGATAGCGGCTTCCTACGAGCAGTACTTC; j_call: TRBJ2-7; d_call: .; clone_size: few; v_call: TRBV9
cdr3_aa: CAIRSRDRDGELFF; cdr3_nt: TGTGCCATCAGGAGCCGGGACAGGGACGGGGAGCTGTTTTTT; j_call: TRBJ2-2; d_call: TRBD1; clone_size: many; v_call: TRBV10-3
cdr3_aa: CSARDPRTGAEAFF; cdr3_nt: TGCAGTGCTAGAGATCCTCGGACAGGGGCTGAAGCTTTCTTT; j_call: TRBJ1-1; d_call: TRBD1; clone_size: many; v_call: TRBV20-1
cdr3_aa: CSVHDRVDGNTIYF; cdr3_nt: TGCAGCGTCCATGACAGGGTGGATGGAAACACCATATATTTT; j_call: TRBJ1-3; d_call: TRBD1; clone_size: few; v_call: TRBV29-1
cdr3_aa: CASSPRQGRQGSPLHF; cdr3_nt: TGTGCCAGCAGCCCGCGACAGGGGCGACAAGGATCACCCCTCCACTTT; j_call: TRBJ1-6; d_call: TRBD1; clone_size: many; v_call: TRBV11-2
cdr3_aa: CASRPRTDLALSGNTIYF; cdr3_nt: TGTGCCAGTAGACCGCGGACCGACCTCGCGCTCTCTGGAAACACCATATATTTT; j_call: TRBJ1-3; d_call: .; clone_size: many; v_call: TRBV19
cdr3_aa: CASSLPPREQYF; cdr3_nt: TGTGCCAGCAGCTTACCCCCCCGCGAGCAGTACTTC; j_call: TRBJ2-7; d_call: .; clone_size: many; v_call: TRBV12-3/TRBV12-4
cdr3_aa: CASSLQGEEQYF; cdr3_nt: TGTGCCAGCAGCTTACAGGGGGAGGAGCAGTACTTC; j_call: TRBJ2-7; d_call: TRBD1; clone_size: .; v_call: TRBV7-9
cdr3_aa: CAITYANRESYGYTF; cdr3_nt: TGTGCCATCACATATGCCAACAGGGAGTCCTATGGCTACACCTTC; j_call: TRBJ1-2; d_call: .; clone_size: many; v_call: TRBV10-3
cdr3_aa: CSARLGLAGGQYF; cdr3_nt: TGCAGTGCTAGGTTAGGACTAGCGGGGGGGCAGTACTTC; j_call: TRBJ2-7; d_call: TRBD2; clone_size: .; v_call: TRBV20-1
cdr3_aa: CASSDGQPGLNEKLFF; cdr3_nt: TGTGCCAGCAGCGATGGGCAGCCAGGCTTAAATGAAAAACTGTTTTTT; j_call: TRBJ1-4; d_call: .; clone_size: few; v_call: TRBV11-2
cdr3_aa: CASSQGTGTELFF; cdr3_nt: TGTGCCAGCAGCCAGGGGACAGGGACGGAACTGTTTTTT; j_call: TRBJ1-4; d_call: TRBD1; clone_size: many; v_call: TRBV14
cdr3_aa: CAMGAFETQYF; cdr3_nt: TGTGCCATGGGGGCTTTCGAGACCCAGTACTTC; j_call: TRBJ2-5; d_call: .; clone_size: .; v_call: TRBV10-3
cdr3_aa: CASSLGQLATNEKLFF; cdr3_nt: TGTGCCAGCAGCTTGGGACAGCTCGCAACTAATGAAAAACTGTTTTTT; j_call: TRBJ1-4; d_call: TRBD1; clone_size: .; v_call: TRBV7-2
cdr3_aa: CSAWGTNEKLFF; cdr3_nt: TGCAGTGCATGGGGAACTAATGAAAAACTGTTTTTT; j_call: TRBJ1-4; d_call: .; clone_size: few; v_call: TRBV20-1
cdr3_aa: CASSPLRNTEAFF; cdr3_nt: TGTGCCAGCTCACCGTTAAGGAACACTGAAGCTTTCTTT; j_call: TRBJ1-1; d_call: .; clone_size: .; v_call: TRBV14
cdr3_aa: CASTLQMVGTEAFF; cdr3_nt: TGTGCCAGCACCCTTCAAATGGTGGGGACTGAAGCTTTCTTT; j_call: TRBJ1-1; d_call: .; clone_size: .; v_call: TRBV6-5
cdr3_aa: CASSYDDTANTGELFF; cdr3_nt: TGTGCCAGCAGTTACGATGATACCGCGAACACCGGGGAGCTGTTTTTT; j_call: TRBJ2-2; d_call: .; clone_size: .; v_call: TRBV2
cdr3_aa: CASSLRLDTGELFF; cdr3_nt: TGTGCCAGCAGCCTCAGACTGGACACCGGGGAGCTGTTTTTT; j_call: TRBJ2-2; d_call: .; clone_size: few; v_call: TRBV11-2
cdr3_aa: CAISQSSNQPQHF; cdr3_nt: TGTGCCATCAGCCAGTCAAGCAATCAGCCCCAGCATTTT; j_call: TRBJ1-5; d_call: .; clone_size: few; v_call: TRBV10-3
cdr3_aa: CASGLAPGQGAGNSPLHF; cdr3_nt: TGCGCCAGCGGGTTGGCCCCGGGACAGGGTGCTGGAAATTCACCCCTCCACTTT; j_call: TRBJ1-6; d_call: TRBD1; clone_size: once; v_call: TRBV5-1
cdr3_aa: CSVGESGANVLTF; cdr3_nt: TGCAGCGTAGGAGAATCTGGGGCCAACGTCCTGACTTTC; j_call: TRBJ2-6; d_call: .; clone_size: many; v_call: TRBV29-1
cdr3_aa: CSVSLTQGTGNTIYF; cdr3_nt: TGCAGCGTTTCACTCACCCAGGGGACTGGAAACACCATATATTTT; j_call: TRBJ1-3; d_call: .; clone_size: .; v_call: TRBV29-1
cdr3_aa: CASEGASKAGELFF; cdr3_nt: TGTGCCAGCGAGGGGGCTAGCAAAGCCGGGGAGCTGTTTTTT; j_call: TRBJ2-2; d_call: TRBD1; clone_size: many; v_call: TRBV9
cdr3_aa: CASSPLATGRDEQFF; cdr3_nt: TGTGCCAGCAGCCCATTGGCAACAGGGCGGGATGAGCAGTTCTTC; j_call: TRBJ2-1; d_call: .; clone_size: few; v_call: TRBV7-2
cdr3_aa: CASSSGSYEQYF; cdr3_nt: TGTGCCAGTAGTAGCGGTTCCTACGAGCAGTACTTC; j_call: TRBJ2-7; d_call: .; clone_size: many; v_call: TRBV28
cdr3_aa: CASSPQAGEPYEQYF; cdr3_nt: TGTGCCAGCAGCCCCCAGGCAGGGGAGCCCTACGAGCAGTACTTC; j_call: TRBJ2-7; d_call: .; clone_size: .; v_call: TRBV12-3/TRBV12-4
cdr3_aa: CSARDFTAGGNTEAFF; cdr3_nt: TGCAGTGCTAGAGATTTCACTGCCGGTGGGAACACTGAAGCTTTCTTT; j_call: TRBJ1-1; d_call: .; clone_size: .; v_call: TRBV20-1
cdr3_aa: CASSLDWTGTYGYTF; cdr3_nt: TGTGCCAGCAGCTTGGATTGGACGGGAACCTATGGCTACACCTTC; j_call: TRBJ1-2; d_call: .; clone_size: many; v_call: TRBV5-8
cdr3_aa: CASSVQGTEETQYF; cdr3_nt: TGTGCCAGCAGCGTACAGGGTACGGAAGAGACCCAGTACTTC; j_call: TRBJ2-5; d_call: .; clone_size: many; v_call: TRBV7-2
cdr3_aa: CASSLGVLTPAFF; cdr3_nt: TGTGCCAGCAGTTTGGGGGTTCTTACTCCAGCTTTCTTT; j_call: TRBJ1-1; d_call: .; clone_size: .; v_call: TRBV7-9
cdr3_aa: CATSSLSLSSYTF; cdr3_nt: TGTGCCACCAGCAGCCTCAGCCTCAGCAGCTACACCTTC; j_call: TRBJ1-2; d_call: .; clone_size: .; v_call: TRBV15
cdr3_aa: CASSQSGGEGTEAFF; cdr3_nt: TGTGCCAGCAGTCAGTCAGGGGGGGAGGGTACTGAAGCTTTCTTT; j_call: TRBJ1-1; d_call: TRBD1; clone_size: .; v_call: TRBV7-8
cdr3_aa: CATTMLRPGTEAFF; cdr3_nt: TGTGCCACCACCATGCTTCGCCCTGGAACTGAAGCTTTCTTT; j_call: TRBJ1-1; d_call: .; clone_size: many; v_call: TRBV10-3
cdr3_aa: CASSSPGLTKNF; cdr3_nt: TGTGCCAGCAGCTCACCGGGACTAACAAAGAACTTC; j_call: TRBJ2-7; d_call: TRBD2; clone_size: .; v_call: TRBV7-6
cdr3_aa: CASSQDFRPNEKLFF; cdr3_nt: TGCGCCAGCAGCCAAGATTTCAGGCCCAATGAAAAACTGTTTTTT; j_call: TRBJ1-4; d_call: .; clone_size: .; v_call: TRBV4-3
cdr3_aa: CASSLEGGHGNTIYF; cdr3_nt: TGTGCCAGCAGTTTAGAGGGGGGGCATGGAAACACCATATATTTT; j_call: TRBJ1-3; d_call: .; clone_size: few; v_call: TRBV25-1
cdr3_aa: CASKLGLADYAGELFF; cdr3_nt: TGCGCCAGCAAGCTGGGACTAGCAGATTACGCCGGGGAGCTGTTTTTT; j_call: TRBJ2-2; d_call: TRBD2; clone_size: few; v_call: TRBV5-1
cdr3_aa: CASSMQSRGIMYEQYF; cdr3_nt: TGTGCCAGTAGTATGCAATCCAGGGGGATAATGTACGAGCAGTACTTC; j_call: TRBJ2-7; d_call: TRBD1; clone_size: many; v_call: TRBV19
cdr3_aa: CASTWTGRVGGYTF; cdr3_nt: TGTGCCAGCACGTGGACAGGGCGAGTCGGAGGCTACACCTTC; j_call: TRBJ1-2; d_call: TRBD1; clone_size: .; v_call: TRBV6-2/TRBV6-3
cdr3_aa: CASSPPTGPWGNTIYF; cdr3_nt: TGTGCCAGCAGTCCTCCGACAGGGCCGTGGGGAAACACCATATATTTT; j_call: TRBJ1-3; d_call: TRBD1; clone_size: .; v_call: TRBV28
cdr3_aa: CASSVGLVTDTQYF; cdr3_nt: TGTGCCAGCAGCGTAGGCCTAGTTACAGATACGCAGTATTTT; j_call: TRBJ2-3; d_call: .; clone_size: once; v_call: TRBV24-1
cdr3_aa: CATLAGVYNEQYF; cdr3_nt: TGTGCCACCCTGGCAGGGGTTTACAATGAGCAGTACTTC; j_call: TRBJ2-7; d_call: .; clone_size: .; v_call: TRBV2